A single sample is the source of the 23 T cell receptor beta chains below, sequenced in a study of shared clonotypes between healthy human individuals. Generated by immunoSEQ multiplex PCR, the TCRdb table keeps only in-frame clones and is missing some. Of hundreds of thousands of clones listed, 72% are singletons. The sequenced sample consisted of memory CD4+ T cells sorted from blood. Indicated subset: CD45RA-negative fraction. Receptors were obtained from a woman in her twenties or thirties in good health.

The CDR3 sequence is CASSLWGRSQYF. The CDR3 DNA reads as TGTGCCAGCAGCTTATGGGGACGATCACAGTATTTT. The rearrangement joins TRBV7-8 to TRBJ2-3; possibly TRBD1 or TRBD2 for D (5 bases each). This CDR3 is built from 12 residues. Germline assignment: CDR1 SGHVS and CDR2 FQNEAQ. Between the trimmed V and J ends, which lost 2 bases and 12 bases, there was a span of 12 bases.

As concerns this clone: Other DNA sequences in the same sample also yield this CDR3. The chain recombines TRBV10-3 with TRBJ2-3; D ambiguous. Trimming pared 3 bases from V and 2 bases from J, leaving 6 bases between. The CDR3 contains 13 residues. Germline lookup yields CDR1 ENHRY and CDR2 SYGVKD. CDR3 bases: TGTGCCATCAGTGATTTAAACACAGATACGCAGTATTTT. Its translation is CAISDLNTDTQYF.

The CDR3 here is CASSLGVGGHEQYF. The CDR3 DNA is TGTGCCAGCAGCTTAGGGGTAGGGGGCCACGAGCAGTACTTC. The chain employs TRBV7-2 and TRBJ2-7; 7 positions match TRBD1. Unmatched junction bases numbered 5, after V lost 1 base and J lost 5 bases. Germline CDR1 reads SGHTA; CDR2 reads FQGNSA. The CDR3 covers 14 residues.

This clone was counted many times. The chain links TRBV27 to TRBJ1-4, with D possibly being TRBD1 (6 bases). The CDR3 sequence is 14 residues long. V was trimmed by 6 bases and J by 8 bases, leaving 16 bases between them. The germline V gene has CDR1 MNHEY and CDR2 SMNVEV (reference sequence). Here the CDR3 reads CASSDGGGLEKLFF. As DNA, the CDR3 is TGTGCCAGCAGCGATGGCGGGGGGCTCGAAAAACTGTTTTTT.

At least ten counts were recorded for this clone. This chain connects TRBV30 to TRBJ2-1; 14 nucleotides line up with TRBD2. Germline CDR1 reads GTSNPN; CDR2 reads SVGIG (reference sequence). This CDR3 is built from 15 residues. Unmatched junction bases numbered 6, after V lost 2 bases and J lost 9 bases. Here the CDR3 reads CAWSRLAGGPSEQFF. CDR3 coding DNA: TGTGCCTGGAGTAGACTAGCGGGAGGGCCAAGTGAGCAGTTCTTC.

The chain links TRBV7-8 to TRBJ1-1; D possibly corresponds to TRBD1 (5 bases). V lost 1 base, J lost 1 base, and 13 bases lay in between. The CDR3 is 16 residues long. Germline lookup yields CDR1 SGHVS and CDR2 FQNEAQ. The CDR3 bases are TGTGCCAGCAGCTTAGAGGAAGGGGCTCGGAACACTGAAGCTTTCTTT. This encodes CASSLEEGARNTEAFF.

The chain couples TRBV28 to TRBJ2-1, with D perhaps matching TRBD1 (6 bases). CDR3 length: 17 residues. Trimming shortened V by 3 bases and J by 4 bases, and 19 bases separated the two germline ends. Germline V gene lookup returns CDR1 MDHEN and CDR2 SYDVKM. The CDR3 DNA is TGTGCCAGCAGTTTGAGATCCAGGGGCCGGATATACAATGAGCAGTTCTTC. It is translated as CASSLRSRGRIYNEQFF.

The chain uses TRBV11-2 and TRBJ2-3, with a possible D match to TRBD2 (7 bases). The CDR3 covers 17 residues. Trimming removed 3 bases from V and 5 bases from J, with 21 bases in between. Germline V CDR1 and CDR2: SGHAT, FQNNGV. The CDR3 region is CASSLRGAGDPRDTQYF. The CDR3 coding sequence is TGTGCCAGCAGCTTGAGGGGGGCGGGAGACCCGAGAGATACGCAGTATTTT.

The CDR3 loop is CASSWADRHQETQYF. CDR3 in DNA: TGTGCCAGCAGTTGGGCGGACCGACACCAAGAGACCCAGTACTTC. This rearrangement joins TRBV25-1 to TRBJ2-5, with D unresolved. V lost 5 bases, J lost 0 bases, and 13 bases lay in between. Germline V lookup: CDR1 MGHDK, CDR2 SYGVNS. The CDR3 covers 15 residues.

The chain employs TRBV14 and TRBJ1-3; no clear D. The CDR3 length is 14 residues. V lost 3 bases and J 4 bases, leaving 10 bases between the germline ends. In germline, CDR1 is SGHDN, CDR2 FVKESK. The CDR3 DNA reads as TGTGCCAGCAGCCAGACGTACAGCGGAAACACCATATATTTT. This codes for CASSQTYSGNTIYF.

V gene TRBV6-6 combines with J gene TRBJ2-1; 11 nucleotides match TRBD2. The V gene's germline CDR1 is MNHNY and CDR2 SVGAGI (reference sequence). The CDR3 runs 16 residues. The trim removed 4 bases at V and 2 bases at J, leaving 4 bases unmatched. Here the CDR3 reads CASSLLGLAAYNEQFF. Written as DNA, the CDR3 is TGTGCCAGCAGTTTACTGGGACTAGCGGCCTACAATGAGCAGTTCTTC.

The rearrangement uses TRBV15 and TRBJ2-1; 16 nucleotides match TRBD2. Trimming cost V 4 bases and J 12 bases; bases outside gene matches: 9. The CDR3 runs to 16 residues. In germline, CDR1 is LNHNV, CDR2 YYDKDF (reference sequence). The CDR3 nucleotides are TGTGCCACCAGCACTCCCGGGACTAGCGGGAGGGCCGGGCAGTTCTTC. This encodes CATSTPGTSGRAGQFF.

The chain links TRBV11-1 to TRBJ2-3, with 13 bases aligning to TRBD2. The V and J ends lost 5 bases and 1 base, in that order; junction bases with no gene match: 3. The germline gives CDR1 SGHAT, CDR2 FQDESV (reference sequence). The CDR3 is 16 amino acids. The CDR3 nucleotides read TGTGCCAGCAGCCACGGGACTAGCGGGGGCACAGATACGCAGTATTTT. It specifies CASSHGTSGGTDTQYF.

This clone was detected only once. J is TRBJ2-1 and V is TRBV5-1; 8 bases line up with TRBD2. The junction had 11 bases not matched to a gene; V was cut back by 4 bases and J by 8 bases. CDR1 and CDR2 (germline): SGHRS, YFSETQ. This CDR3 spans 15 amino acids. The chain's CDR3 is CASSLTSGPGDEQFF. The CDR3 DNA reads TGCGCCAGCAGCCTAACTAGCGGACCCGGGGATGAGCAGTTCTTC.

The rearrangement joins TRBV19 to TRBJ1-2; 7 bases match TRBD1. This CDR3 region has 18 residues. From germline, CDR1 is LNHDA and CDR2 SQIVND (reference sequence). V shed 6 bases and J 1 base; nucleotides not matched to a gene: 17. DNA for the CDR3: TGTGCCAGTAGCAACAGACAGGGCTACCTACTACTTAACTATGGCTACACCTTC. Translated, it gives CASSNRQGYLLLNYGYTF.

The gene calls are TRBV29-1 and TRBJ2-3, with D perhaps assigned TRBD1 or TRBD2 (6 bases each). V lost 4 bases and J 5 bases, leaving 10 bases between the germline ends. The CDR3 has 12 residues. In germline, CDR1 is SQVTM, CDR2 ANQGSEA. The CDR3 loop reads CSVGGAGDTQYF. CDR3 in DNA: TGCAGCGTTGGGGGGGCCGGAGATACGCAGTATTTT.

The CDR3 DNA reads TGCGCCAGCAGCTTGAGAGGCCATAGGGCTAGCTTCGTTGAGCAGTTCTTC. Encoded protein: CASSLRGHRASFVEQFF. The chain links TRBV5-1 to TRBJ2-1, with D maybe TRBD2 (5 bases). The germline V gene encodes CDR1 SGHRS and CDR2 YFSETQ. Trimming cost V 1 base and J 9 bases, with 23 bases left between them. The CDR3 contains 17 residues. The entire variable domain, with the rest obtained from reference TRBV5-1 and TRBJ2-1, is as follows: KAGVTQTPRYLIKTRGQQVTLSCSPISGHRSVSWYQQTPGQGLQFLFEYFSETQRNKGNFPGRFSGRQFSNSRSEMNVSTLELGDSALYLCASSLRGHRASFVEQFFGPGTRLTVL.

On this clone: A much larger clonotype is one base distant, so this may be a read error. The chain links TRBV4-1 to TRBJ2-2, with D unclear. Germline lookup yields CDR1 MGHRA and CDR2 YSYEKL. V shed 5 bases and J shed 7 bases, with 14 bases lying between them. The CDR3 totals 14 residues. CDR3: CASSSDGVNGELFF. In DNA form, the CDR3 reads TGCGCCAGCAGCTCCGATGGAGTCAACGGGGAGCTGTTTTTT.

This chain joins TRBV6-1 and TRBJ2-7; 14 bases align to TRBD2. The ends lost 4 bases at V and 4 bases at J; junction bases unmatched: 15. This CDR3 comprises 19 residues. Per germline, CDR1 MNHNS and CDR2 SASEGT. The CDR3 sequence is CASSGTSGGSPQALYEQYF. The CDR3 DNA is TGTGCCAGCAGTGGGACTAGCGGGGGGTCCCCTCAGGCATTATACGAGCAGTACTTC.

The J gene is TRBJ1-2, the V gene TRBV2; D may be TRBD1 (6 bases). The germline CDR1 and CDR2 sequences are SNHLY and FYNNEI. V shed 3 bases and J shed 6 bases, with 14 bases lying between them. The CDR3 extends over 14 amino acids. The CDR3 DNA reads TGTGCCAGCAGTGAGAACAGGGAGGGGAATGGCTACACCTTC. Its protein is CASSENREGNGYTF.

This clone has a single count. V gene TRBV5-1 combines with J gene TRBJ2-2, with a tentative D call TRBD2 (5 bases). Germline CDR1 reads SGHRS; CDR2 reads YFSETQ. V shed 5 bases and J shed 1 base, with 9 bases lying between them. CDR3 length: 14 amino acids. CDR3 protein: CASSPGLNTGELFF. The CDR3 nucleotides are TGCGCCAGCAGTCCTGGACTGAACACCGGGGAGCTGTTTTTT.

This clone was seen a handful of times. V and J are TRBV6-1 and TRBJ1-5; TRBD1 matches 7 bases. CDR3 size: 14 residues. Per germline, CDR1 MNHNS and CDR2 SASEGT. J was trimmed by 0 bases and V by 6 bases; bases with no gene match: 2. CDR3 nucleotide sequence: TGTGCCAGCAGGGACAGGAATAGCAATCAGCCCCAGCATTTT. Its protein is CASRDRNSNQPQHF.

CDR3 bases: TGTGCCAGCAGGTCCCCCGGACAGCTAGATCAGCCCCAGCATTTT. This gives the protein CASRSPGQLDQPQHF. The chain combines TRBV28 with TRBJ1-5, with a possible D match to TRBD1 (6 bases). CDR1 and CDR2 (germline): MDHEN, SYDVKM. CDR3 length: 15 amino acids. V lost 6 bases and J lost 5, with 17 bases in between.